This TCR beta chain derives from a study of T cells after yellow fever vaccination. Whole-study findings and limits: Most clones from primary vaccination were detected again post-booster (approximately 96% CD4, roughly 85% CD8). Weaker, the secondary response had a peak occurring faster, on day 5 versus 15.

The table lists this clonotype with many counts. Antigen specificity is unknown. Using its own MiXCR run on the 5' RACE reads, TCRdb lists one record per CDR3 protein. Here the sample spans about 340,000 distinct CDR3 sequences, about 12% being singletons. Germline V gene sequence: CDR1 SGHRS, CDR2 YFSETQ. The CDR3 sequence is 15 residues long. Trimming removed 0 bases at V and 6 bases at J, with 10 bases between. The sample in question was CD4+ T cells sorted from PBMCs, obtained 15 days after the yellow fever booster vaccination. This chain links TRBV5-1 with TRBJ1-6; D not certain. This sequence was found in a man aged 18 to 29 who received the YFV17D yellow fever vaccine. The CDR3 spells CASSLEGITNSPLHF. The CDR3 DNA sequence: TGCGCCAGCAGCTTGGAGGGAATTACTAATTCACCCCTCCACTTT.